The 25 T cell receptor beta chains given below trace back to one sample, sequenced in a study of cytomegalovirus exposure and HLA in healthy donors. In the PCR, 60 Vbeta and 13 Jbeta primers were used. The repertoire was sequenced with immunoSEQ multiplex PCR; TCRdb's copy has only in-frame clones and lacks some. The table lists 100,000 to 150,000 clones, approximately 81% of them singletons. Sequencing was done on a sample of PBMCs. The origin of the receptors is a man aged 18 to 30 in good health and CMV-seropositive.

The sample holds one count of this clone. The CDR3 loop reads CASGPAGVATDTQYF. The CDR3 bases are TGTGCCAGTGGCCCGGCGGGAGTGGCTACAGATACGCAGTATTTT. This chain joins TRBV19 and TRBJ2-3; 7 bases match TRBD2. CDR1 LNHDA and CDR2 SQIVND come from the germline V gene (reference sequence). The CDR3 is 15 amino acids. The V segment lost 8 bases and the J segment 3 bases; nucleotides outside the gene matches: 11.

This clone was detected once. V is TRBV19 and J is TRBJ1-1; 9 positions match TRBD1. This CDR3 has 13 residues. From germline, CDR1 is LNHDA and CDR2 SQIVND (reference sequence). J gave up 8 bases and V 7 bases, and 8 bases lay outside the gene matches. CDR3: CASMGDRVSEAFF. As DNA, the CDR3 is TGTGCCAGTATGGGGGACAGGGTATCCGAAGCTTTCTTT.

J is TRBJ2-1 and V is TRBV16; the D gene is possibly TRBD2 (5 bases). The germline V and J ends were trimmed by 0 bases and 0 bases, with 12 bases remaining between them. Per germline, CDR1 KGHSY and CDR2 FQNENV. The CDR3 is made up of 17 amino acids. Here the CDR3 reads CASSQSEAVSSYNEQFF. The DNA of the CDR3 is TGTGCCAGCAGCCAATCCGAAGCGGTCAGCTCCTACAATGAGCAGTTCTTC.

The chain has TRBV6-4 and TRBJ2-1; weak D call: TRBD2 (6 bases). The germline V gene has CDR1 MRHNA and CDR2 SNTAGT. The CDR3 runs to 9 residues. V lost 10 bases and J lost 12, with 10 bases in between. The CDR3, as DNA: TGTGCCACCTCGGGACTGCAGTTCTTC. Its protein is CATSGLQFF.

CDR3 DNA sequence: TGTGCCAGCGGCGATAATGGGCAGGAAAACACCATATATTTT. Amino acids: CASGDNGQENTIYF. The chain couples TRBV6-6 to TRBJ1-3, with unresolved D. Trimming removed 8 bases from V and 6 bases from J, with 17 bases in between. This CDR3 has 14 amino acids. CDR1 and CDR2 from the germline V gene are MNHNY and SVGAGI (reference sequence).

The gene calls are TRBV4-3 and TRBJ1-2; D gene unclear. Germline loops: CDR1 LGHNA, CDR2 YSLEER. V lost 0 bases and J 2 bases, leaving 13 bases between the germline ends. The CDR3 is 16 residues long. CDR3 nucleotides: TGCGCCAGCAGCCAAGATAGCCGGGAGCCGAACTATGGCTACACCTTC. Residues: CASSQDSREPNYGYTF.

Written as DNA, the CDR3 is TGTGCCAGCAGCTCCTACAGGGGGAGCTCTGGAAACACCATATATTTT. It specifies CASSSYRGSSGNTIYF. The gene calls are TRBV7-6 and TRBJ1-3; 8 positions agree with TRBD1. Germline CDR1 is SGHVS and CDR2 is FNYEAQ. This CDR3 spans 16 amino acids. Trimming at V came to 4 bases and at J to 0 bases, leaving 5 bases not matched to a gene.

The chain recombines TRBV6-5 with TRBJ2-1, with D possibly being TRBD2 (6 bases). The ends were cut back, 6 bases at V and 6 bases at J, with 6 bases in the middle. CDR1 and CDR2 from the germline V gene are MNHEY and SVGAGI. The CDR3 covers 11 residues. This CDR3 reads CASRRGNEQFF. CDR3 DNA sequence: TGTGCCAGCAGGCGGGGCAATGAGCAGTTCTTC.

The CDR3 coding sequence is TGCAGTGTCAAGGAGTTAAATGAGCAGTTCTTC. Translated, it gives CSVKELNEQFF. The genes are TRBV20-1 and TRBJ2-1; no clear D. This CDR3 is 11 amino acids long. Trimming took 7 bases from V and 7 from J, leaving 11 bases between them. CDR1 is DFQATT, CDR2 SNEGSKA, per germline (reference sequence).

This clone came up a few times. This chain joins TRBV11-3 and TRBJ1-1; maybe TRBD1 (6 bases). Trimming pared 3 bases from V and 1 base from J, leaving 6 bases between. This CDR3 is built from 13 residues. The germline CDR1 and CDR2 sequences are SGHNT and YENEEA. As DNA, the CDR3 is TGTGCCAGCAGCTTGGACAGGAACACTGAAGCTTTCTTT. Translation gives CASSLDRNTEAFF.

The CDR3 DNA is TGTGCCAGCAGCCGTGGACTAGCGCTAAAGGATGAGCAGTTCTTC. This codes for CASSRGLALKDEQFF. This rearrangement joins TRBV5-4 to TRBJ2-1; TRBD2 agrees at 9 bases. There are 15 residues in the CDR3. V shed 4 bases, J shed 8 bases, and the junction held 10 bases outside the gene matches. The germline V gene encodes CDR1 SGHNT and CDR2 YYREEE (reference sequence). The whole variable domain, remainder taken from reference TRBV5-4 and TRBJ2-1, is ETGVTQSPTHLIKTRGQQVTLRCSSQSGHNTVSWYQQALGQGPQFIFQYYREEENGRGNFPPRFSGLQFPNYSSELNVNALELDDSALYLCASSRGLALKDEQFFGPGTRLTVL.

The chain joins TRBV7-2 to TRBJ1-2; perhaps TRBD1 as D (6 bases). This CDR3 comprises 13 residues. The V end lost 5 bases, the J end lost 12 bases, and 19 bases lay between the germline ends. The V gene's germline CDR1 is SGHTA and CDR2 FQGNSA. CDR3 sequence (DNA): TGTGCCAGCAGCGCGGACAGCCTCGTTCGGAACACCTTC. Translation: CASSADSLVRNTF.

This clone appeared once. This chain uses TRBV13 with TRBJ2-1; 10 bases are shared with TRBD2. This CDR3 has 16 residues. Trimming at V came to 4 bases and at J to 8 bases, leaving 11 bases not matched to a gene. The germline CDR1 and CDR2 sequences are PRHDT and FYEKMQ (reference sequence). Here the CDR3 reads CASSSKREGRMDEQFF. DNA for the CDR3: TGTGCCAGCAGCTCCAAGCGGGAGGGCCGTATGGATGAGCAGTTCTTC.

The chain has TRBV10-3 and TRBJ1-5; TRBD1 is a possible D gene (5 bases). The length of the CDR3 is 14 residues. V lost 6 bases and J 4 bases, leaving 13 bases between the germline ends. Germline V gene lookup returns CDR1 ENHRY and CDR2 SYGVKD. The CDR3 DNA is TGTGCCATCAGGCCAGGGTCAGGGAATCAGCCCCAGCATTTT. Residues: CAIRPGSGNQPQHF.

This clone was seen a few times. This chain joins TRBV25-1 and TRBJ2-7; 7 nucleotides line up with TRBD2. This CDR3 spans 16 amino acids. Germline V gene data show CDR1 as MGHDK and CDR2 as SYGVNS. The ends lost 3 bases at V and 2 bases at J; junction bases unmatched: 10. The CDR3 reads CASSDWVRGTAYEQYF. The CDR3 DNA is TGTGCCAGCAGTGATTGGGTGCGGGGGACGGCCTACGAGCAGTACTTC.

The J gene is TRBJ2-1, the V gene TRBV7-2; 9 bases line up with TRBD1. J lost 4 bases, V lost 2 bases, and 3 bases had no gene match. The germline gives CDR1 SGHTA, CDR2 FQGNSA. The CDR3 loop spans 15 amino acids. CDR3 in amino acids: CASSLWGQGYNEQFF. DNA for the CDR3: TGTGCCAGCAGCTTATGGGGACAGGGTTACAATGAGCAGTTCTTC.

This clone showed up just a few times. The V gene is TRBV27, the J gene TRBJ2-5; possibly TRBD1 for D (5 bases). Germline lookup yields CDR1 MNHEY and CDR2 SMNVEV (reference sequence). The ends were cut back, 3 bases at V and 4 bases at J, with 12 bases in the middle. This CDR3 has 14 residues. The CDR3 sequence is CASSLGPGRETQYF. The DNA for the CDR3 is TGTGCCAGCAGTTTGGGGCCTGGGCGAGAGACCCAGTACTTC.

Only a few counts were recorded for this clone. This chain joins TRBV6-1 and TRBJ1-6; tentatively, D is TRBD1 (6 bases). The CDR3 consists of 15 residues. V was cut by 5 bases and J by 8 bases, with 16 bases left in between. Per the germline V gene, CDR1 is MNHNS and CDR2 is SASEGT. The CDR3 sequence: CASSSEGGNDSPLHF. The CDR3 nucleotides read TGTGCCAGCAGTTCCGAAGGGGGTAATGATTCACCCCTCCACTTT.

This chain joins TRBV4-3 and TRBJ2-7, with TRBD2 identical over 8 bases. V trimming: 2 bases; J trimming: 0 bases; junction bases outside the gene matches: 3. CDR3 size: 15 residues. CDR1 and CDR2 (germline): LGHNA, YSLEER. The CDR3 nucleotides are TGCGCCAGCAGCCAACTGCGGGGGGTCTCCTACGAGCAGTACTTC. Translated, it gives CASSQLRGVSYEQYF.

V usage is TRBV9 and J usage is TRBJ2-2; 8 positions match TRBD2. With V trimmed by 0 bases and J by 3 bases, 1 base remained unmatched. This CDR3 has 15 residues. Germline values: CDR1 SGDLS, CDR2 YYNGEE. As DNA, the CDR3 is TGTGCCAGCAGCGTAGCGGGGGGGGACACCGGGGAGCTGTTTTTT. Residues: CASSVAGGDTGELFF.

This chain links TRBV2 with TRBJ2-7, with a possible D match to TRBD1 (5 bases). Looked up from germline, CDR1 is SNHLY and CDR2 is FYNNEI. Trimming took off 8 bases at V and 0 bases at J, with 17 bases between the two ends. CDR3 size: 15 residues. CDR3 bases: TGTGCCAGCCGGCAGGGCTCTATATCCTCCTACGAGCAGTACTTC. Its protein is CASRQGSISSYEQYF. The whole variable domain, filled in from reference TRBV2 and TRBJ2-7, reads EPEVTQTPSHQVTQMGQEVILRCVPISNHLYFYWYRQILGQKVEFLVSFYNNEISEKSEIFDDQFSVERPDGSNFTLKIRSTKLEDSAMYFCASRQGSISSYEQYFGPGTRLTVT.

DNA for the CDR3: TGTGCCAGCAGCATCGGGACTAGCGGGATACCCTACGAGCAGTACTTC. Translating gives CASSIGTSGIPYEQYF. The genes are TRBV11-2 and TRBJ2-7; 13 positions agree with TRBD2. Germline values: CDR1 SGHAT, CDR2 FQNNGV. J gave up 2 bases and V 5 bases, and 6 bases lay outside the gene matches. The CDR3 spans 16 residues.

The genes are TRBV4-3 and TRBJ2-7; a weak D match, TRBD1 (5 bases). Germline assignment: CDR1 LGHNA and CDR2 YSLEER. The V end was cut by 0 bases, the J end by 3 bases, with 15 bases between. The CDR3 has 16 amino acids. CDR3 residues: CASSQDPAGNHYEQYF. In DNA, the CDR3 is TGCGCCAGCAGCCAAGATCCGGCAGGGAATCACTACGAGCAGTACTTC.

The count of this clone is one. The V gene is TRBV7-2, the J gene TRBJ2-1, with no clear D. V was pared by 5 bases and J by 7 bases, with 12 bases between. The CDR3 extends over 13 amino acids. Germline CDR1 is SGHTA and CDR2 is FQGNSA. CDR3 bases: TGTGCCAGCAGCCCACTTGACTCGAATGAGCAGTTCTTC. Residues: CASSPLDSNEQFF. The whole variable domain, remainder taken from reference TRBV7-2 and TRBJ2-1, is GAGVSQSPSNKVTEKGKDVELRCDPISGHTALYWYRQSLGQGLEFLIYFQGNSAPDKSGLPSDRFSAERTGGSVSTLTIQRTQQEDSAVYLCASSPLDSNEQFFGPGTRLTVL.

This rearrangement joins TRBV5-4 to TRBJ2-7; 9 nucleotides match TRBD1. V gave up 4 bases and J gave up 4 bases; unmatched junction bases: 12. The CDR3 length is 16 residues. Germline V lookup: CDR1 SGHNT, CDR2 YYREEE (reference sequence). CDR3 in amino acids: CASSTSRDRARYEQYF. CDR3 DNA sequence: TGTGCCAGCAGCACAAGTCGGGACAGGGCTCGGTACGAGCAGTACTTC.